The 26 T cell receptor beta chains below all came from one sample that was sequenced in a study of blood T cell repertoires in COVID-19. The method was immunoSEQ multiplex PCR; TCRdb's version includes in-frame clones alone and lacks a portion of them. The sample comprises roughly 140,000 clones, 84% of which are singletons, and roughly 5.5% rests with the top ten. The sequenced material came from PBMCs or T cells enriched from blood (not recorded which). These receptors were obtained from a woman between 45 and 65 years old who had been exposed to COVID-19.

This rearrangement joins TRBV7-9 to TRBJ2-1, with 9 bases fitting TRBD2. The CDR3 covers 16 residues. V gave up 5 bases and J gave up 6 bases; unmatched junction bases: 11. Germline V gene sequence: CDR1 SEHNR, CDR2 FQNEAQ (reference sequence). Here the CDR3 DNA reads TGTGCCAGCAGCCCATTAGGCGGGAGGGCCGCCAATGAGCAGTTCTTC. It codes for CASSPLGGRAANEQFF.

The chain links TRBV6-5 to TRBJ2-7; D is perhaps TRBD2 (7 bases). The CDR3 has 12 amino acids. CDR1 and CDR2 from the germline V gene are MNHEY and SVGAGI. Trimming removed 6 bases at V and 9 bases at J, with 15 bases between. The DNA of the CDR3 is TGTGCCAGCAGCACCCGGGGGGCTGGGCAGTACTTC. Translating gives CASSTRGAGQYF.

The chain is built from TRBV11-2 and TRBJ1-2, with a possible D match to TRBD1 (6 bases). CDR3 length: 13 residues. V was clipped by 3 bases and J by 8 bases, with 13 bases between them. Per the germline V gene, CDR1 is SGHAT and CDR2 is FQNNGV. The CDR3 loop is CASSLDDRRGYTF. The CDR3 bases are TGTGCCAGCAGCTTGGACGACAGGAGGGGCTACACCTTC.

CDR3 residues: CASSFPGQGAPSSYEQYF. Written as DNA, the CDR3 is TGTGCCAGCAGTTTTCCGGGACAGGGGGCCCCCAGCTCCTACGAGCAGTACTTC. This chain connects TRBV28 to TRBJ2-7; 12 positions agree with TRBD1. Germline V CDR1 and CDR2: MDHEN, SYDVKM. The CDR3 is 18 amino acids. V dropped 3 bases and J dropped 0; count of bases not matched to a gene: 9.

The V and J genes are TRBV15 and TRBJ1-3, with D possibly being TRBD1 (5 bases). Trimming took 5 bases from V and 6 from J, leaving 17 bases between them. The CDR3 loop spans 15 amino acids. The germline gives CDR1 LNHNV, CDR2 YYDKDF (reference sequence). Here the CDR3 reads CATSRQRRGQNTIYF. The DNA for the CDR3 is TGTGCCACCAGCCGGCAAAGAAGGGGTCAAAACACCATATATTTT.

The rearrangement links TRBV19 to TRBJ1-5, with a possible D match to TRBD1 (5 bases). Germline assignment: CDR1 LNHDA and CDR2 SQIVND (reference sequence). CDR3 length: 14 amino acids. The V and J ends lost 5 bases and 3 bases respectively, with 11 bases between them. The CDR3 DNA follows: TGTGCCAGTAGTCGGCGGGGCGTCAATCAGCCCCAGCATTTT. As protein: CASSRRGVNQPQHF.

The V call is TRBV27, the J call TRBJ1-4; TRBD1 is a possible D gene (5 bases). This CDR3 contains 14 residues. The germline CDR1 and CDR2 sequences are MNHEY and SMNVEV (reference sequence). Trimming took 2 bases from V and 8 from J, leaving 12 bases between them. CDR3 residues: CASSLGGTGEKLFF. CDR3 coding DNA: TGTGCCAGCAGTTTAGGGGGGACGGGCGAAAAACTGTTTTTT. The full variable domain, rest sourced from reference TRBV27 and TRBJ1-4, is EAQVTQNPRYLITVTGKKLTVTCSQNMNHEYMSWYRQDPGLGLRQIYYSMNVEVTDKGDVPEGYKVSRKEKRNFPLILESPSPNQTSLYFCASSLGGTGEKLFFGSGTQLSVL.

The rearrangement joins TRBV7-2 to TRBJ2-3; 8 nucleotides match TRBD2. Looked up from germline, CDR1 is SGHTA and CDR2 is FQGNSA. The CDR3 totals 13 residues. V was clipped by 1 base and J by 13 bases; unmatched bases: 7. CDR3 in amino acids: CASSLEGRGVKYF. CDR3 nucleotides: TGTGCCAGCAGCTTAGAAGGGCGGGGGGTTAAGTATTTT.

This chain connects TRBV5-1 to TRBJ2-4, with no clear D. Deletions cut 0 bases from V and 3 bases from J, with 4 bases between. This CDR3 comprises 13 residues. The germline CDR1 and CDR2 sequences are SGHRS and YFSETQ. The CDR3 nucleotides are TGCGCCAGCAGCTTGGCCAGCAAAAACATTCAGTACTTC. Translation gives CASSLASKNIQYF.

This chain links TRBV4-3 with TRBJ1-2; 9 positions agree with TRBD1. Germline values: CDR1 LGHNA, CDR2 YSLEER. This CDR3 comprises 16 residues. J lost 5 bases, V lost 2 bases, and 9 bases had no gene match. In nucleotides, the CDR3 is TGCGCCAGCAGCCAATCTACCGGGACAGGGACTTATGGCTACACCTTC. It encodes CASSQSTGTGTYGYTF.

The table lists this clone with a count of one. V is TRBV9 and J is TRBJ2-3, with a tentative D call TRBD1 (5 bases). The CDR3 runs 15 residues. Germline V CDR1 and CDR2: SGDLS, YYNGEE. Trimming left V 0 bases short and J 4 bases short, with 12 bases between. The CDR3 spells CASSVGGQLADTQYF. The CDR3 coding sequence is TGTGCCAGCAGCGTAGGGGGCCAGTTAGCAGATACGCAGTATTTT.

The rearrangement links TRBV27 to TRBJ1-6; D is undetermined. Germline CDR1 reads MNHEY; CDR2 reads SMNVEV (reference sequence). The CDR3 totals 18 residues. V lost 6 bases and J 4 bases, leaving 22 bases between the germline ends. The CDR3 region is CASRRDRGRVEYNSPLHF. Written as DNA, the CDR3 is TGTGCCAGCAGACGAGACCGAGGGAGAGTTGAGTATAATTCACCCCTCCACTTT.

The CDR3 protein is CASRKGEGYEQYF. DNA of the CDR3: TGTGCCAGTAGAAAAGGGGAAGGCTACGAGCAGTACTTC. The rearrangement uses TRBV19 and TRBJ2-7; the D gene is possibly TRBD1 (5 bases). The germline V gene has CDR1 LNHDA and CDR2 SQIVND (reference sequence). V lost 6 bases to trimming and J lost 3 bases, with 12 bases between them. The CDR3 is made up of 13 amino acids.

In the case of this clone: Other DNA sequences in this sample translate to the same CDR3. The chain carries TRBV5-1 and TRBJ1-1, with 12 bases lining up with TRBD1. Germline CDR1 reads SGHRS; CDR2 reads YFSETQ. The V and J ends lost 4 bases and 1 base, in that order; junction bases with no gene match: 5. This CDR3 contains 16 residues. For the CDR3, the DNA is TGCGCCAGCAGCCTGGGACAGGGGGCGCCGAACACTGAAGCTTTCTTT. Translating it yields CASSLGQGAPNTEAFF.

The chain uses TRBV10-2 and TRBJ1-1; 11 bases line up with TRBD1. Trimming removed 4 bases from V and 6 bases from J; junction bases left unmatched: 4. Germline V gene data show CDR1 as WSHSY and CDR2 as SAAADI. This CDR3 has 14 residues. The CDR3 protein is CASSGGQGGPEAFF. The CDR3 bases are TGCGCCAGCAGTGGGGGACAGGGGGGACCTGAAGCTTTCTTT.

The chain has TRBV29-1 and TRBJ2-1, with D possibly TRBD1 on 6 matching bases. Germline V gene data show CDR1 as SQVTM and CDR2 as ANQGSEA. The CDR3 contains 14 residues. The ends were cut back, 3 bases at V and 2 bases at J, with 11 bases in the middle. The CDR3 DNA is TGCAGCGTTGAGGGGGCAGTTCCCTACAATGAGCAGTTCTTC. Translation: CSVEGAVPYNEQFF.

The chain links TRBV30 to TRBJ1-5; D may be TRBD1 (5 bases). This CDR3 spans 19 amino acids. Between the trimmed V and J ends, which lost 5 bases and 0 bases, there was a span of 26 bases. CDR1 is GTSNPN and CDR2 is SVGIG in the germline V gene (reference sequence). CDR3 amino acids: CAWEPLSGEQVHSNQPQHF. For the CDR3, the DNA is TGTGCCTGGGAGCCCCTCTCGGGTGAACAGGTCCATAGCAATCAGCCCCAGCATTTT.

The chain has TRBV30 and TRBJ2-5, with D maybe TRBD2 (5 bases). V gave up 2 bases and J gave up 5 bases, with 12 bases separating them. The length of the CDR3 is 13 residues. Germline values: CDR1 GTSNPN, CDR2 SVGIG (reference sequence). CDR3 nucleotides: TGTGCCTGGAGTCAAAGGAGAGGGGAGACCCAGTACTTC. Translating it yields CAWSQRRGETQYF.

This clone was observed a single time. This sequence joins TRBV28 and TRBJ1-2, with D perhaps TRBD1 (5 bases). Trimming pared 5 bases from V and 0 bases from J, leaving 7 bases between. This CDR3 comprises 13 residues. Germline loops: CDR1 MDHEN, CDR2 SYDVKM. The CDR3 coding sequence is TGTGCCAGCAGTGGGGCAGCTAACTATGGCTACACCTTC. Translating gives CASSGAANYGYTF.

The chain recombines TRBV5-6 with TRBJ1-4; 11 positions match TRBD1. This CDR3 has 19 residues. With V trimmed by 2 bases and J by 9 bases, 18 bases remained unmatched. Germline CDR1 and CDR2: SGHDT and YYEEEE. In nucleotides, the CDR3 is TGTGCCAGCAGCTTCCACCCTCCCAAAAAGAGGACAGGGGGCAAAAAACTGTTTTTT. As protein: CASSFHPPKKRTGGKKLFF.

The chain combines TRBV7-2 with TRBJ1-2; 9 bases are shared with TRBD1. Per the germline V gene, CDR1 is SGHTA and CDR2 is FQGNSA. V was clipped by 4 bases and J by 5 bases; unmatched bases: 5. This CDR3 has 14 residues. The CDR3 nucleotides are TGTGCCAGCAGCTCGGACAGGGGACCTTATGGCTACACCTTC. Amino acid sequence: CASSSDRGPYGYTF. The full variable domain, in which reference TRBV7-2 and TRBJ1-2 provide the parts outside the CDR3, is GAGVSQSPSNKVTEKGKDVELRCDPISGHTALYWYRQSLGQGLEFLIYFQGNSAPDKSGLPSDRFSAERTGGSVSTLTIQRTQQEDSAVYLCASSSDRGPYGYTFGSGTRLTVV.

This clone has a single count. The chain employs TRBV7-8 and TRBJ2-3; TRBD2 matches at 11 bases. This CDR3 spans 16 amino acids. Germline lookup yields CDR1 SGHVS and CDR2 FQNEAQ. The V and J ends lost 5 bases and 3 bases, in that order; junction bases with no gene match: 7. For the CDR3, the DNA is TGTGCCAGCAGCCCATTAGCGGGGGGGCCGACAGATACGCAGTATTTT. Protein product: CASSPLAGGPTDTQYF.

This chain links TRBV11-2 with TRBJ1-1; 7 nucleotides agree with TRBD1. The CDR3 runs to 14 residues. In germline, CDR1 is SGHAT, CDR2 FQNNGV. After removal of 0 bases from V and 10 bases from J, the junction contained 8 bases not matched to a gene. CDR3 amino acids: CASSLEIQGRRAFF. The CDR3, as DNA: TGTGCCAGCAGCTTAGAGATACAGGGGAGAAGAGCTTTCTTT.

This clone was observed once. CDR3 DNA: TGTGCCAGCAGCCTCCTTCCCAGCGGGGGGACAGATACGCAGTATTTT. This codes for CASSLLPSGGTDTQYF. The J gene is TRBJ2-3, the V gene TRBV3-1 (or the pseudogene TRBV3-2); 9 positions match TRBD2. The CDR3 length is 16 residues. Germline loops: CDR1 LGHDT, CDR2 YNNKEL (reference sequence). Trimming removed 4 bases from V and 3 bases from J; junction bases left unmatched: 8.

This clone has just a few counts. The V and J genes are TRBV18 and TRBJ2-5, with D uncertain. V was pared by 2 bases and J by 3 bases, with 4 bases between. The CDR3 covers 12 residues. CDR1 is KGHSH and CDR2 is LQKENI in the germline V gene. This CDR3 reads CASSPNKETQYF. CDR3 nucleotides: TGTGCCAGCTCACCAAATAAAGAGACCCAGTACTTC.

The V gene is TRBV5-1, the J gene TRBJ2-3; 8 nucleotides align to TRBD2. The V segment lost 0 bases and the J segment 6 bases; nucleotides outside the gene matches: 6. Germline V gene lookup returns CDR1 SGHRS and CDR2 YFSETQ. The CDR3 loop spans 15 amino acids. This CDR3 reads CASSLGIAGRDTQYF. The CDR3, as DNA: TGCGCCAGCAGCTTGGGGATAGCGGGGCGCGATACGCAGTATTTT.